The 17 T cell receptor beta chains given below trace back to one sample, sequenced in a study of OX40 agonist ivuxolimab in advanced cancers. Method: immunoSEQ multiplex PCR; TCRdb's copy keeps in-frame clones and lacks some. The sample lists 35,000 to 40,000 clones; 60% to 85% were seen once. The material sequenced was CD4+ or CD8+ T cells sorted from blood, taken in a trial of the OX40 agonist ivuxolimab. These receptors came from an adult with an advanced solid tumor such as melanoma, head and neck, liver or kidney cancer.

This clone has more than one count but fewer than ten. The chain has TRBV7-3 and TRBJ2-2; TRBD2 agrees at 15 bases. Germline CDR1 is SGHTA and CDR2 is FQGTGA. The CDR3 covers 18 residues. With 5 bases clipped from V and 5 bases from J, the junction kept 9 bases outside the gene matches. The CDR3 protein is CASSPFRTSGRGTGELFF. The CDR3 DNA reads TGTGCCAGCAGCCCCTTCCGGACTAGCGGGAGGGGTACCGGGGAGCTGTTTTTT.

The chain combines TRBV29-1 with TRBJ1-2; D remains ambiguous. The germline V gene has CDR1 SQVTM and CDR2 ANQGSEA. V dropped 3 bases and J dropped 3 bases, with 14 bases sitting between them. CDR3 size: 14 residues. CDR3 amino acids: CSVEARSDYYGYTF. CDR3 coding DNA: TGCAGCGTTGAGGCCCGATCCGACTACTATGGCTACACCTTC.

The V gene is TRBV5-1, the J gene TRBJ2-7; TRBD1 agrees at 7 bases. Trimming cost V 7 bases and J 1 base; bases outside gene matches: 8. The CDR3 extends over 14 amino acids. In germline, CDR1 is SGHRS, CDR2 YFSETQ. Written as DNA, the CDR3 is TGCGCCAGCGGACCCCAGGGGGTGTCCTACGAGCAGTACTTC. Encoded protein: CASGPQGVSYEQYF.

The chain uses TRBV4-1 and TRBJ2-3; the match to TRBD2 covers 11 bases. With V trimmed by 3 bases and J by 3 bases, 8 bases remained unmatched. Germline lookup yields CDR1 MGHRA and CDR2 YSYEKL. This CDR3 is 17 amino acids long. The CDR3 is CASSQVAGGPSTDTQYF. DNA of the CDR3: TGCGCCAGCAGCCAGGTAGCGGGAGGGCCAAGTACAGATACGCAGTATTTT.

The chain joins TRBV9 to TRBJ2-4; D remains unclear. Germline V gene sequence: CDR1 SGDLS, CDR2 YYNGEE. V dropped 0 bases and J dropped 7 bases, with 11 bases sitting between them. This CDR3 has 14 amino acids. The CDR3 bases are TGTGCCAGCAGCGTAGACCCTCTTCCGAACATTCAGTACTTC. Amino acid sequence: CASSVDPLPNIQYF.

This clone was seen a few times. This chain links TRBV29-1 with TRBJ2-5; D may be TRBD2 (5 bases). Trimming removed 5 bases from V and 7 bases from J, with 14 bases in between. The CDR3 contains 12 residues. Germline values: CDR1 SQVTM, CDR2 ANQGSEA. CDR3 sequence (DNA): TGCAGCGTTCGAGGGCTAGCAGTGACCCAGTACTTC. It codes for CSVRGLAVTQYF.

The rearrangement joins TRBV11-1 to TRBJ2-5; possibly TRBD1 or TRBD2 for D (5 bases each). The CDR3 totals 14 residues. V lost 6 bases and J lost 4, with 15 bases in between. CDR1 is SGHAT and CDR2 is FQDESV in the germline V gene (reference sequence). The CDR3 is CASSETGLRETQYF. In nucleotides, the CDR3 is TGTGCCAGCAGTGAAACGGGGCTTCGAGAGACCCAGTACTTC.

The chain combines TRBV18 with TRBJ2-2; D is possibly TRBD2 (6 bases). The CDR3 sequence is 15 residues long. V was trimmed by 6 bases and J by 1 base, leaving 12 bases between them. Germline CDR1 reads KGHSH; CDR2 reads LQKENI. The CDR3, as DNA: TGTGCCAGCTCGCTACAAGCGGGGAACACCGGGGAGCTGTTTTTT. Translating it yields CASSLQAGNTGELFF.

The J gene is TRBJ2-4, the V gene TRBV7-6; TRBD1 aligns across 8 bases. There are 16 residues in the CDR3. With 5 bases clipped from V and 8 bases from J, the junction kept 14 bases outside the gene matches. Germline CDR1 SGHVS, CDR2 FNYEAQ. The CDR3 nucleotides read TGTGCCAGCAGCCTACTAGCAGGGGGCATGGGGGACATTCAGTACTTC. This encodes CASSLLAGGMGDIQYF.

The rearrangement joins TRBV11-1 to TRBJ2-7, with D maybe TRBD1 (5 bases). Trimming removed 3 bases at V and 2 bases at J, with 11 bases between. The CDR3 sequence is 14 residues long. Germline V gene lookup returns CDR1 SGHAT and CDR2 FQDESV (reference sequence). CDR3 residues: CASSFLAGTYEQYF. In nucleotides, the CDR3 is TGTGCCAGCAGCTTCCTTGCAGGGACCTACGAGCAGTACTTC.

CDR3 sequence: CASSSGQGGAGETQYF. Written as DNA, the CDR3 is TGCGCCAGCAGCTCCGGACAGGGTGGGGCCGGAGAGACCCAGTACTTC. V usage is TRBV5-1 and J usage is TRBJ2-5, with 8 bases matching TRBD1. There are 16 residues in the CDR3. Germline V gene lookup returns CDR1 SGHRS and CDR2 YFSETQ. Trimming took 3 bases from V and 4 from J; bases not matched to a gene: 11.

The CDR3 protein is CATSGQGVYNEQFF. CDR3 DNA sequence: TGTGCCACCAGCGGACAGGGGGTGTACAATGAGCAGTTCTTC. J is TRBJ2-1 and V is TRBV15; 10 bases line up with TRBD1. V trimming: 5 bases; J trimming: 4 bases; junction bases outside the gene matches: 2. CDR1 is LNHNV and CDR2 is YYDKDF in the germline V gene (reference sequence). The CDR3 is 14 residues long. The full variable domain, completed using reference TRBV15 and TRBJ2-1, is DAMVIQNPRYQVTQFGKPVTLSCSQTLNHNVMYWYQQKSSQAPKLLFHYYDKDFNNEADTPDNFQSRRPNTSFCFLDIRSPGLGDTAMYLCATSGQGVYNEQFFGPGTRLTVL.

This clone was counted a few times. The V call is TRBV6-5, the J call TRBJ2-7, with TRBD1 identical over 7 bases. Germline assignment: CDR1 MNHEY and CDR2 SVGAGI. The length of the CDR3 is 16 residues. V shed 0 bases and J 5 bases; nucleotides not matched to a gene: 10. In nucleotides, the CDR3 is TGTGCCAGCAGTTACTCGTGGTCGACAGGGTCGGACGAGCAGTACTTC. This codes for CASSYSWSTGSDEQYF.

This clone is medium-sized (0.01 to 0.1%) within its sample. The chain couples TRBV29-1 to TRBJ2-7, with TRBD2 identical over 8 bases. Per the germline V gene, CDR1 is SQVTM and CDR2 is ANQGSEA. V was clipped by 3 bases and J by 2 bases; unmatched bases: 3. The CDR3 has 13 amino acids. The CDR3: CSVDERGTYEQYF. The CDR3, as DNA: TGCAGCGTTGACGAGCGGGGGACCTACGAGCAGTACTTC.

In its sample, this clone is medium-sized. This chain links TRBV10-3 with TRBJ2-3; 10 bases match TRBD1. The CDR3 spans 14 residues. The junction had 3 bases not matched to a gene; V was cut back by 6 bases and J by 3 bases. Germline V gene data show CDR1 as ENHRY and CDR2 as SYGVKD. CDR3 DNA sequence: TGTGCCATCAGGGACAGGGGGAGGACAGATACGCAGTATTTT. It codes for CAIRDRGRTDTQYF.

The chain has TRBV28 and TRBJ1-1; D perhaps matches TRBD1 (5 bases). The CDR3 length is 15 residues. CDR1 MDHEN and CDR2 SYDVKM come from the germline V gene. V dropped 5 bases and J dropped 6 bases, with 19 bases sitting between them. The CDR3 nucleotides are TGTGCCAGCAGTCCCAGGTCAGGGCGTTGGGCTGAAGCTTTCTTT. This encodes CASSPRSGRWAEAFF.

This sequence joins TRBV5-6 and TRBJ2-5, with TRBD2 identical over 13 bases. V trimming: 2 bases; J trimming: 4 bases; junction bases outside the gene matches: 5. Germline V gene data show CDR1 as SGHDT and CDR2 as YYEEEE. The length of the CDR3 is 16 residues. The CDR3 loop reads CASSFTSGRAPETQYF. The CDR3 nucleotides are TGTGCCAGCAGCTTTACTAGCGGGAGGGCCCCAGAGACCCAGTACTTC.